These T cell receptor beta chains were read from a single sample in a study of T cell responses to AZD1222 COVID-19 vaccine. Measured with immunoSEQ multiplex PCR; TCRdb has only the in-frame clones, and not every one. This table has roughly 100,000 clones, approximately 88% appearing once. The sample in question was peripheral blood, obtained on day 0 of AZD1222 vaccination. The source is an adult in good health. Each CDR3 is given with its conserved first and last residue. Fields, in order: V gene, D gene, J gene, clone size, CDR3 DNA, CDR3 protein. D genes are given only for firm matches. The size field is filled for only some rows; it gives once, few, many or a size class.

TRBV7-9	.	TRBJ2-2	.	TGTGCCAGCAGCTTAGCGGCGGGGGCGAAGGCTGGGGAGCTGTTTTTT	CASSLAAGAKAGELFF
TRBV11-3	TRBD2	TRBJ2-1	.	TGTGCCAGCAGCTTAGGCCTTCTAGCGGGCAGCTCCTACAATGAGCAGTTCTTC	CASSLGLLAGSSYNEQFF
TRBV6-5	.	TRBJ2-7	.	TGTGCCAGCAGCCTGAACCGGGACAAAATCATCGAGCAGTACTTC	CASSLNRDKIIEQYF
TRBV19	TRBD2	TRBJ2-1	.	TGTGCCAGTAGTATATTAGCGGGAGGCAATGAGCAGTTCTTC	CASSILAGGNEQFF
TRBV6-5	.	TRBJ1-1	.	TGTGCCAGCAGTTACACATATACAGGGACTGAAGCTTTCTTT	CASSYTYTGTEAFF
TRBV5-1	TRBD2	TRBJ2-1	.	TGCGCCAGCAGCTTCACTAGCGGCGATTACAATGAGCAGTTCTTC	CASSFTSGDYNEQFF
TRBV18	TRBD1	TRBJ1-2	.	TGTGCCAGCTCACCGGACAGGGCTGGCTACACCTTC	CASSPDRAGYTF
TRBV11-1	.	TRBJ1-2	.	TGTGCCAGCAGTTCAGGGGAAGGCTATGGCTACACCTTC	CASSSGEGYGYTF
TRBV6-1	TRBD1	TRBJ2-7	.	TGTGCCAGCAGTGAACCCGGGGGACAGGGGTTCGAGCAGTACTTC	CASSEPGGQGFEQYF
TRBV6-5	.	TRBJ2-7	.	TGTGCCAGCAGTTTAGTAGGGGCTCTTGACGAGCAGTACTTC	CASSLVGALDEQYF
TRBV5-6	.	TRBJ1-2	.	TGTGCCAGCAGGATGGGGGGGAAGAGGGGCTACACCTTC	CASRMGGKRGYTF
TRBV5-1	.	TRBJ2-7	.	TGCGCCAGCAGCGCTAGAGGGCCCTACGAGCAGTACTTC	CASSARGPYEQYF
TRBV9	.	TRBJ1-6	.	TGTGCCAGCAGCGTTAGCCCAGGGCCATACGACGGATCACCCCTCCACTTT	CASSVSPGPYDGSPLHF
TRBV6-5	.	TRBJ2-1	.	TGTGCCAGCAGGGGGGGAACTAACAATGAGCAGTTCTTC	CASRGGTNNEQFF
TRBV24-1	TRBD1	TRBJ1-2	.	TGTGCCACCGGAGACAGGGATTTCTATGGCTACACCTTC	CATGDRDFYGYTF
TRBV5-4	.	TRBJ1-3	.	TGTGCCAGCAGCTTGGATCGGGGGGAAAACACCATATATTTT	CASSLDRGENTIYF
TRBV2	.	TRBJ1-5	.	TGTGCCAGCAAGATGGGCAATCAGCCCCAGCATTTT	CASKMGNQPQHF
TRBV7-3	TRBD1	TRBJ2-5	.	TGTGCCAGCAGCTTAATGGGGACAGGGGAAGAGACCCAGTACTTC	CASSLMGTGEETQYF
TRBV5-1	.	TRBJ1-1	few	TGCGCCAGCAGCTCGGGTTGGGGGAGCACTGAAGCTTTCTTT	CASSSGWGSTEAFF
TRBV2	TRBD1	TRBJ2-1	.	TGTGCCAGCAGGGGTACAGGGGGAGGCTCCTACAATGAGCAGTTCTTC	CASRGTGGGSYNEQFF
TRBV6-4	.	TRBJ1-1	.	TGTGCCAGCAGTGAAAGCGGGTACACTGAAGCTTTCTTT	CASSESGYTEAFF
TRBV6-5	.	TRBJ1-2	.	TGTGCCAGCAGTTTCGGGGGGCGTTCCTATGGCTACACCTTC	CASSFGGRSYGYTF
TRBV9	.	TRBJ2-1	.	TGTGCCAGCAGCGTAAGTACAGGGAATGAGCAGTTCTTC	CASSVSTGNEQFF
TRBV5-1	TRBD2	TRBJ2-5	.	TGCGCCAGCAGCTTCCCCTCCGGGGGGATCAGAGAGACCCAGTACTTC	CASSFPSGGIRETQYF
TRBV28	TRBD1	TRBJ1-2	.	TGTGCCAGTGCTGAGAACCCAGGGGGCGCGGACTATGGCTACACCTTC	CASAENPGGADYGYTF
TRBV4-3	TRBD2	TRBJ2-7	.	TGCGCCAGCAGCCAAACTAGCGGCTCCTACGAGCAGTACTTC	CASSQTSGSYEQYF
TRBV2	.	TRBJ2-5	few	TGTGCCAGCAGTGGTGGGGAAAATGGAGAGACCCAGTACTTC	CASSGGENGETQYF
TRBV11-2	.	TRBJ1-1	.	TGTGCCAGCAGCTTACACCCGAACACTGAAGCTTTCTTT	CASSLHPNTEAFF
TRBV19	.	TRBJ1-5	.	TGTGCCAGTAGTCCCGGGGGCCGCCAGCCCCAGCATTTT	CASSPGGRQPQHF
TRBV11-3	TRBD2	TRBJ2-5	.	TGTGCCAGCAGCTTCTCTAGCGGGGGGGCCCAAGAGACCCAGTACTTC	CASSFSSGGAQETQYF
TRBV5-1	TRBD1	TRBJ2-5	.	TGCGCCAGCAGCCCCGGACAGGGGAAGGAGACCCAGTACTTC	CASSPGQGKETQYF
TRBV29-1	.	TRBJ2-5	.	TGCAGCGGGGCCGGCCTCCCCCAAGAGACCCAGTACTTC	CSGAGLPQETQYF
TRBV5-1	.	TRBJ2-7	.	TGCGCCAGCAGCTTGGACGGCAGGGATGCCGTCTACGAGCAGTACTTC	CASSLDGRDAVYEQYF
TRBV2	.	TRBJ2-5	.	TGTGCCAGCAGACGACAGGAACTCCAAGAGACCCAGTACTTC	CASRRQELQETQYF
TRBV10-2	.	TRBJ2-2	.	TGCGCCAGCAGTCAGACTCCCTCCACCGGGGAGCTGTTTTTT	CASSQTPSTGELFF
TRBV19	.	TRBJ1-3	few	TGTGCCAGTAGTGATGAATACTCTGGAAACACCATATATTTT	CASSDEYSGNTIYF
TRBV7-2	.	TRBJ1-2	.	TGTGCCAGCAGCTCCACCTACTATGGCTACACCTTC	CASSSTYYGYTF
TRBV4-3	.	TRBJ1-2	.	TGCGCCAGCAGCCCGCAACAGAGATCCTTCTATGGCTACACCTTC	CASSPQQRSFYGYTF
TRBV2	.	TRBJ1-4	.	TGTGCCAGCTGGGCGGGGCGGTCGGGGGCGCGCAATGAAAAACTGTTTTTT	CASWAGRSGARNEKLFF
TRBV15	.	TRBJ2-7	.	TGTGCCACCAGCAGAGATCAGGGTGTCAGCCGATCCTACGAGCAGTACTTC	CATSRDQGVSRSYEQYF
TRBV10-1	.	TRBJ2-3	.	TGCGCCAGCAGTGAGTACCGGGGTACGCAGTATTTT	CASSEYRGTQYF
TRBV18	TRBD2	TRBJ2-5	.	TGTGCCAGCTCAAAAGCGGGAGGTCCGACCCAGTACTTC	CASSKAGGPTQYF
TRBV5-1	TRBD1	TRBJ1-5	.	TGCGCCAGCAGCTGGGGAGGGGGCAGTGAACAGCCCCAGCATTTT	CASSWGGGSEQPQHF
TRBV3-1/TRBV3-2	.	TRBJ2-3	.	TGTGCCAGCCCTTTTGGGAGGACCCACGGTGGTCCCGACGCAGATACGCAGTATTTT	CASPFGRTHGGPDADTQYF
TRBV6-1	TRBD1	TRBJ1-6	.	TGTGCCAGCAGTGAAGGGACAGGGTTTTCACCCCTCCACTTT	CASSEGTGFSPLHF
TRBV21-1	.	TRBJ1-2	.	TGTGCCAGCAGCCCAGATGGGTATGGCTACACCTTC	CASSPDGYGYTF
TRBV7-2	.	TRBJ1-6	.	TGTGCCAGCAGCCGTTGGTCCCAGGGTTCACCCCTCCACTTT	CASSRWSQGSPLHF
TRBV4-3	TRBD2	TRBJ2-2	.	TGCGCCAGCAGCCGTTTCGAAGGACTAGCGGCGGCCGGGGAGCTGTTTTTT	CASSRFEGLAAAGELFF
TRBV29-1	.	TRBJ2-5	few	TGCAGCGTTGCCAGGGGCCAAGAGACCCAGTACTTC	CSVARGQETQYF
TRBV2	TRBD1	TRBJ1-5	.	TGTGCCAGCAGTGGGGTACAGGGGCAGCCCCAGCATTTT	CASSGVQGQPQHF
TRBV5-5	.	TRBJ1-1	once	TGTGCCAGCGACCGTGGGGGGGCCGTGAACACTGAAGCTTTCTTT	CASDRGGAVNTEAFF